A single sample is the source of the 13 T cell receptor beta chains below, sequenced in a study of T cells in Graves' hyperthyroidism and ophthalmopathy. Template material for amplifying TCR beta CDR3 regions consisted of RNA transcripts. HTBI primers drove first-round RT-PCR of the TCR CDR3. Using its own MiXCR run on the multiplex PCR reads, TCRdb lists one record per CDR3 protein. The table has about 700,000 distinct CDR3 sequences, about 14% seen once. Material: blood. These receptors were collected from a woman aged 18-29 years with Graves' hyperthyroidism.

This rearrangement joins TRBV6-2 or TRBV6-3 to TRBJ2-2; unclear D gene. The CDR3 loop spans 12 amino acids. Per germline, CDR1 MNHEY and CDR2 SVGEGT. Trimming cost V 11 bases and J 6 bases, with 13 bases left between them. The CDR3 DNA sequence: TGTGCCGGCGGCCGATCCGCCGGGGAGCTGTTTTTT. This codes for CAGGRSAGELFF.

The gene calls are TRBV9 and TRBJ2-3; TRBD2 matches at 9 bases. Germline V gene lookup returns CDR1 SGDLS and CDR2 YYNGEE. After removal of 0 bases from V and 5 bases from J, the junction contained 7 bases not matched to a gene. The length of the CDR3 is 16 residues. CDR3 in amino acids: CASSVEAGGGVDTQYF. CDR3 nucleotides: TGTGCCAGCAGCGTAGAAGCGGGAGGAGGGGTAGATACGCAGTATTTT.

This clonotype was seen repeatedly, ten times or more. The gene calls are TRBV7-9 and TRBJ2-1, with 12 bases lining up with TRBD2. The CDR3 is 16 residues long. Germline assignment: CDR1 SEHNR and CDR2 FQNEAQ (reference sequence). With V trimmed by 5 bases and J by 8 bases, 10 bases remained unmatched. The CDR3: CASSVWTSGIGDEQFF. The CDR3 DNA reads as TGTGCCAGCAGCGTTTGGACTAGCGGGATCGGGGATGAGCAGTTCTTC.

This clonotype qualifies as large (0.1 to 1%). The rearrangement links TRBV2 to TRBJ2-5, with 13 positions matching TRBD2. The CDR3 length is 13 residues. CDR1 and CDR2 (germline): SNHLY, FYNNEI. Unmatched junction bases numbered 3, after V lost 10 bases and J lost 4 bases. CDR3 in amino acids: CAKTSGRSETQYF. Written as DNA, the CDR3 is TGTGCCAAGACTAGCGGGAGGTCAGAGACCCAGTACTTC.

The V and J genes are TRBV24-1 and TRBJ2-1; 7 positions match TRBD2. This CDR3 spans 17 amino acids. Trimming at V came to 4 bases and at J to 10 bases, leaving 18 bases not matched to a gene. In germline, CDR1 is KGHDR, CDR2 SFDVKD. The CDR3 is CATSDNAPGLPFLEQFF. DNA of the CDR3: TGTGCCACCAGTGACAACGCGCCGGGACTACCTTTTTTGGAGCAGTTCTTC.

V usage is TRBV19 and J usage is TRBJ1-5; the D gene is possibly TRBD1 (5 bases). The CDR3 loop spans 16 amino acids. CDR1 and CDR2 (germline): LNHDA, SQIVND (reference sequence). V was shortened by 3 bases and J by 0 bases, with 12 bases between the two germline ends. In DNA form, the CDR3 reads TGTGCCAGTAGTATGGGAGGACAACATAGCAATCAGCCCCAGCATTTT. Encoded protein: CASSMGGQHSNQPQHF.

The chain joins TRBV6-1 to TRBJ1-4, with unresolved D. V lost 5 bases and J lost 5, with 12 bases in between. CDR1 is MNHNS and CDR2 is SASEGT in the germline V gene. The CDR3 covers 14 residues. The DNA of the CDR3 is TGTGCCAGCAGTTTCGGGATCGCAAATGAAAAACTGTTTTTT. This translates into CASSFGIANEKLFF.

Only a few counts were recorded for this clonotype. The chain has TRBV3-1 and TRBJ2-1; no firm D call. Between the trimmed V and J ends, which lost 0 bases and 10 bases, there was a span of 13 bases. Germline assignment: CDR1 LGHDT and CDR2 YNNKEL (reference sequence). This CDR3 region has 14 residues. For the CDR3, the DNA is TGTGCCAGCAGCCAAGATCAGATCAGCTACGAGCAGTTCTTC. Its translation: CASSQDQISYEQFF.

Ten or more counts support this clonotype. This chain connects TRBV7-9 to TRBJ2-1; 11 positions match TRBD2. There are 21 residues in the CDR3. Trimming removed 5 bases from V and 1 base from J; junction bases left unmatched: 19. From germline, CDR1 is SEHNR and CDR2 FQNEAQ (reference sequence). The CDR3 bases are TGTGCCAGCAGCCGAAGCGTGTCGGGACTAGCGGTGATAGGGTCCTACAATGAGCAGTTCTTC. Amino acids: CASSRSVSGLAVIGSYNEQFF. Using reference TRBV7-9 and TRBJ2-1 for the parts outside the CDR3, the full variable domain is DTGVSQNPRHKITKRGQNVTFRCDPISEHNRLYWYRQTLGQGPEFLTYFQNEAQLEKSRLLSDRFSAERPKGSFSTLEIQRTEQGDSAMYLCASSRSVSGLAVIGSYNEQFFGPGTRLTVL.

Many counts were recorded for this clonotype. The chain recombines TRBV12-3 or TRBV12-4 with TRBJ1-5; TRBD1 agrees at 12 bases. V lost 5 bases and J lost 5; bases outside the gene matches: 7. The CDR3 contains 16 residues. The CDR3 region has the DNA TGTGCCAGCAGTCCGCCGGGACAGGGGGCGGATCAGCCCCAGCATTTT. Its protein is CASSPPGQGADQPQHF.

The CDR3 spells CSARGDSGSLNEQFF. The CDR3 DNA reads TGCAGTGCTAGAGGGGATAGCGGGAGTCTTAATGAGCAGTTCTTC. The gene calls are TRBV20-1 and TRBJ2-1; TRBD2 matches at 9 bases. Germline CDR1 DFQATT, CDR2 SNEGSKA (reference sequence). The CDR3 consists of 15 residues. With V trimmed by 1 base and J by 7 bases, 8 bases remained unmatched.

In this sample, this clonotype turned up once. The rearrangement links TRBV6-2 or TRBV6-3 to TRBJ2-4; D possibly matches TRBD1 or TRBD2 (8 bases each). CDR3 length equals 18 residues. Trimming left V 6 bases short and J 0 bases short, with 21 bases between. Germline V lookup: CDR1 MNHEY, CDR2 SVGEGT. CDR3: CASSPRGGQVIAKNIQYF. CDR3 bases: TGTGCCAGCAGCCCCCGGGGGGGACAGGTCATAGCCAAAAACATTCAGTACTTC.

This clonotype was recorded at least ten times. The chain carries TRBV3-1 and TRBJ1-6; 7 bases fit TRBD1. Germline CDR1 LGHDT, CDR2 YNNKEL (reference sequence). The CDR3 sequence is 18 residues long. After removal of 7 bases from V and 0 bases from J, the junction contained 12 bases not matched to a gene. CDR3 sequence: CASTDRRTGVSYNSPLHF. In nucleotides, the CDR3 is TGTGCCAGCACCGACCGGCGGACAGGCGTCTCCTATAATTCACCCCTCCACTTT.